These T cell receptor beta chains were read from a single sample in a study of CD8 T cells in ankylosing spondylitis. MiXCR, run by TCRdb on the 5' RACE reads, gives a single entry per CDR3 protein. Of more than 400,000 distinct CDR3 sequences in the sample, less than 6% are singletons; the top ten hold around 3.5%. Material for sequencing was blood, either unsorted or a sorted T cell fraction (not recorded which). All receptors derive from a male donor with ankylosing spondylitis. Each CDR3 is given with its conserved first and last residue. D genes are given only for firm matches. Expanded clones are given a class, and other clones once, few, many or no size at all.

v_gene: TRBV4-1
d_gene: TRBD1
j_gene: TRBJ1-4
abundance: many
CDR3nt: TGCGCCAGCAGCCACCCGGGACAGGGGGAAAAACTGTTTTTT
CDR3aa: CASSHPGQGEKLFF

v_gene: TRBV20-1
d_gene: .
j_gene: TRBJ2-3
abundance: many
CDR3nt: TGCAGTGCCCGGGGACTGCAAGGGAACGCGGATACGCAGTATTTT
CDR3aa: CSARGLQGNADTQYF

v_gene: TRBV11-1
d_gene: TRBD1
j_gene: TRBJ2-3
abundance: many
CDR3nt: TGTGCCAGCAGCCTGGACAGGTTCCGCACAGATACGCAGTATTTT
CDR3aa: CASSLDRFRTDTQYF

v_gene: TRBV15
d_gene: .
j_gene: TRBJ2-7
abundance: many
CDR3nt: TGTGCCACCAGTAGGACAGAGGAATACGAGCAGTACTTC
CDR3aa: CATSRTEEYEQYF

v_gene: TRBV7-3
d_gene: .
j_gene: TRBJ2-1
abundance: many
CDR3nt: TGTGCCAGCAGCCCAACAGGGTTAGCCTACAATGAGCAGTTCTTC
CDR3aa: CASSPTGLAYNEQFF

v_gene: TRBV6-5
d_gene: .
j_gene: TRBJ1-6
abundance: many
CDR3nt: TGTGCCAGCAGTTACGTCGGCGGGACAAGGGATAATTCACCCCTCCACTTT
CDR3aa: CASSYVGGTRDNSPLHF

v_gene: TRBV7-2
d_gene: TRBD2
j_gene: TRBJ2-5
abundance: many
CDR3nt: TGTGCCAGCAGCTTAGGTTTTAGCGGGGCTGGAGAGTACTTC
CDR3aa: CASSLGFSGAGEYF

v_gene: TRBV18
d_gene: .
j_gene: TRBJ1-2
abundance: .
CDR3nt: TGTGCCAGCTCACCAATAGAAATAACCTATGGCTACACCTTC
CDR3aa: CASSPIEITYGYTF

v_gene: TRBV20-1
d_gene: TRBD2
j_gene: TRBJ2-1
abundance: few
CDR3nt: TGCAGTAAACGAGGACTAGTCGATGAGCAGTTCTTC
CDR3aa: CSKRGLVDEQFF

v_gene: TRBV18
d_gene: TRBD1
j_gene: TRBJ1-1
abundance: many
CDR3nt: TGTGCCAGCAACAGGGGTATGGAGGCCACTGAAGCTTTCTTT
CDR3aa: CASNRGMEATEAFF

v_gene: TRBV29-1
d_gene: .
j_gene: TRBJ2-1
abundance: .
CDR3nt: TGCAGCGTAGTGATCGGGCTTTCCTACAATGAGCAGTTCTTC
CDR3aa: CSVVIGLSYNEQFF